The 20 T cell receptor beta chains below were found in one sample sequenced in a study of identical twins. TCRdb ran MiXCR on the 5' RACE reads and lists one entry per CDR3 protein. The profile shows roughly 190,000 distinct CDR3 sequences, approximately 15% of them singletons. The sample was also reused in another study, on T cells expressing NK-cell markers.

The sequenced sample was CD8+ T cells sorted from blood. These receptors were taken from a woman younger than 30 in good health.

V is TRBV4-1 and J is TRBJ1-2; D is ambiguous. With 1 base removed from V and 8 bases from J, the gap between germline ends came to 17 bases. The CDR3 loop spans 15 amino acids. Per the germline V gene, CDR1 is MGHRA and CDR2 is YSYEKL. The CDR3 sequence is CASSQVFDIDGGYTF. CDR3 bases: TGCGCCAGCAGCCAAGTGTTTGACATCGACGGGGGCTACACCTTC.

This clonotype has more than one count but fewer than ten. The rearrangement uses TRBV7-9 and TRBJ1-1; D unresolved. Germline values: CDR1 SEHNR, CDR2 FQNEAQ (reference sequence). The CDR3 contains 17 residues. V lost 5 bases and J lost 0, with 19 bases in between. CDR3 sequence: CASSRGKGLGVNTEAFF. CDR3 DNA sequence: TGTGCCAGCAGCCGAGGGAAGGGCCTTGGTGTGAACACTGAAGCTTTCTTT. Full variable domain (rest looked up from reference TRBV7-9 and TRBJ1-1): DTGVSQNPRHKITKRGQNVTFRCDPISEHNRLYWYRQTLGQGPEFLTYFQNEAQLEKSRLLSDRFSAERPKGSFSTLEIQRTEQGDSAMYLCASSRGKGLGVNTEAFFGQGTRLTVV.

Only a few counts were recorded for this clonotype. This chain uses TRBV29-1 with TRBJ2-1; 7 positions agree with TRBD2. V gave up 4 bases and J gave up 10 bases; unmatched junction bases: 1. CDR1 and CDR2 from the germline V gene are SQVTM and ANQGSEA. CDR3 length: 10 amino acids. In DNA, the CDR3 is TGCAGCGTTGGAGCGGGGGAGCAGTTCTTC. Translating gives CSVGAGEQFF.

This clonotype has more than one count but fewer than ten. This rearrangement joins TRBV4-1 to TRBJ1-1, with D uncertain. From germline, CDR1 is MGHRA and CDR2 YSYEKL. The CDR3 is made up of 14 amino acids. Trimming removed 1 base at V and 1 base at J, with 7 bases between. In DNA form, the CDR3 reads TGCGCCAGCAGCCAAGCCAGGAGGAACACTGAAGCTTTCTTT. Protein: CASSQARRNTEAFF.

The V call is TRBV10-3, the J call TRBJ2-7; D might be TRBD1 (5 bases). Germline V gene lookup returns CDR1 ENHRY and CDR2 SYGVKD. The CDR3 runs to 15 residues. Trimming pared 5 bases from V and 5 bases from J, leaving 19 bases between. The chain's CDR3 is CAISRADRMADEQYF. For the CDR3, the DNA is TGTGCCATCAGTAGGGCCGACAGAATGGCCGACGAGCAGTACTTC.

V gene TRBV27 combines with J gene TRBJ2-1; 8 bases agree with TRBD2. V was clipped by 5 bases and J by 9 bases; unmatched bases: 9. Germline CDR1 MNHEY, CDR2 SMNVEV (reference sequence). This CDR3 is built from 14 residues. In DNA form, the CDR3 reads TGTGCCAGCAGTACCGGACTAGCATCGGCTGAGCAGTTCTTC. Residues: CASSTGLASAEQFF.

In this sample, this clonotype turned up a few times. This chain links TRBV10-3 with TRBJ2-7, with D tentatively TRBD2 (6 bases). CDR3 size: 14 residues. Germline CDR1 is ENHRY and CDR2 is SYGVKD. V was clipped by 4 bases and J by 2 bases, with 12 bases between them. The CDR3 bases are TGTGCCATCAGTGCCTTGGAGGGCCCCTACGAGCAGTACTTC. As protein: CAISALEGPYEQYF.

V and J are TRBV9 and TRBJ2-1; possible D gene TRBD2, 5 bases. Trimming pared 0 bases from V and 5 bases from J, leaving 15 bases between. The CDR3 sequence is 16 residues long. The V gene's germline CDR1 is SGDLS and CDR2 YYNGEE. CDR3 sequence: CASSVGIQRTDNEQFF. The CDR3 region has the DNA TGTGCCAGCAGCGTAGGCATACAGCGGACGGACAATGAGCAGTTCTTC.

Only a few counts were recorded for this clonotype. The chain uses TRBV27 and TRBJ2-1, with D tentatively TRBD2 (6 bases). Germline lookup yields CDR1 MNHEY and CDR2 SMNVEV (reference sequence). V was cut by 3 bases and J by 0 bases, with 12 bases left in between. The CDR3 is 16 amino acids. The CDR3: CASSFLYGSSYNEQFF. In DNA form, the CDR3 reads TGTGCCAGCAGTTTTTTATACGGGAGCTCCTACAATGAGCAGTTCTTC.

This rearrangement joins TRBV29-1 to TRBJ2-2; 9 bases fit TRBD1. The germline gives CDR1 SQVTM, CDR2 ANQGSEA. The V segment lost 5 bases and the J segment 2 bases; nucleotides outside the gene matches: 3. CDR3 length: 14 residues. Here the CDR3 reads CSVWDRANTGELFF. CDR3 nucleotide sequence: TGCAGCGTTTGGGACAGGGCCAACACCGGGGAGCTGTTTTTT.

The rearrangement links TRBV9 to TRBJ2-2, with 11 positions matching TRBD2. The CDR3 is 15 amino acids. The germline CDR1 and CDR2 sequences are SGDLS and YYNGEE. After removal of 0 bases from V and 6 bases from J, the junction contained 1 base not matched to a gene. CDR3 sequence: CASSVASGGPGELFF. The DNA of the CDR3 is TGTGCCAGCAGCGTAGCTAGCGGGGGGCCCGGGGAGCTGTTTTTT. The entire variable domain, with the rest obtained from reference TRBV9 and TRBJ2-2, is as follows: DSGVTQTPKHLITATGQRVTLRCSPRSGDLSVYWYQQSLDQGLQFLIQYYNGEERAKGNILERFSAQQFPDLHSELNLSSLELGDSALYFCASSVASGGPGELFFGEGSRLTVL.

This clonotype came up a few times. The gene calls are TRBV6-2 or TRBV6-3 and TRBJ2-7, with D possibly matching TRBD2 (5 bases). CDR3 length: 15 residues. Germline CDR1 MNHEY, CDR2 SVGEGT. The V and J ends lost 7 bases and 4 bases respectively, with 20 bases between them. CDR3 coding DNA: TGTGCCAGCAAGTTGTCAGACGGGATCCAGTACGAGCAGTACTTC. Its translation: CASKLSDGIQYEQYF.

The chain employs TRBV7-8 and TRBJ2-2; D may be TRBD2 (6 bases). Germline-derived CDR1 and CDR2 are SGHVS and FQNEAQ. V lost 1 base and J lost 5, with 11 bases in between. The CDR3 runs to 15 residues. As DNA, the CDR3 is TGTGCCAGCAGCTTAGGATGGGGACTGACCGGGGAGCTGTTTTTT. Amino acids: CASSLGWGLTGELFF.

This clonotype appeared a few times. The V call is TRBV7-3, the J call TRBJ2-3; tentatively, D is TRBD1 or TRBD2 (5 bases each). Germline CDR1 reads SGHTA; CDR2 reads FQGTGA. Trimming removed 0 bases at V and 5 bases at J, with 9 bases between. The CDR3 is 14 amino acids. CDR3: CASSLTGAGDTQYF. The CDR3, as DNA: TGTGCCAGCAGCTTAACCGGGGCCGGAGATACGCAGTATTTT.

The V and J genes are TRBV29-1 and TRBJ2-2, with 10 bases aligning to TRBD2. V dropped 3 bases and J dropped 8; count of bases not matched to a gene: 3. This CDR3 spans 13 amino acids. Germline values: CDR1 SQVTM, CDR2 ANQGSEA. The CDR3 nucleotides are TGCAGCGTTGAGGCTAGCGGGAGTGGGGAGCTGTTTTTT. It encodes CSVEASGSGELFF.

This clonotype has just a few counts. The chain has TRBV11-2 and TRBJ2-7; D gene unclear. Germline assignment: CDR1 SGHAT and CDR2 FQNNGV. This CDR3 is built from 13 residues. Trimming stripped 2 bases from V and 3 bases from J, with 8 bases between. The CDR3: CASSLTTNYEQYF. The CDR3 DNA is TGTGCCAGCAGCTTAACAACCAACTACGAGCAGTACTTC.

The rearrangement joins TRBV12-3 or TRBV12-4 to TRBJ1-1; D possibly corresponds to TRBD1 (5 bases). The CDR3 length is 14 residues. With 6 bases removed from V and 5 bases from J, the gap between germline ends came to 16 bases. The CDR3: CASRSPRGGTEAFF. CDR3 bases: TGTGCCAGCAGGAGCCCGCGGGGGGGGACTGAAGCTTTCTTT.

This rearrangement joins TRBV29-1 to TRBJ2-7; 7 positions agree with TRBD2. CDR1 is SQVTM and CDR2 is ANQGSEA in the germline V gene. Trimming cost V 0 bases and J 4 bases; bases outside gene matches: 3. The CDR3 consists of 13 residues. The CDR3 spells CSVEDSGSYEQYF. CDR3 sequence (DNA): TGCAGCGTTGAAGATAGCGGGTCATACGAGCAGTACTTC.

In this sample, this clonotype turned up a few times. The CDR3 region has the DNA TGTGCCAGCCCAACTAGGAATGAGCAGTTCTTC. Its translation is CASPTRNEQFF. The chain carries TRBV2 and TRBJ2-1; perhaps TRBD2 as D (5 bases). Between the trimmed V and J ends, which lost 8 bases and 7 bases, there was a span of 9 bases. Germline loops: CDR1 SNHLY, CDR2 FYNNEI. This CDR3 comprises 11 residues. The variable domain in full, completed from reference TRBV2 and TRBJ2-1, reads EPEVTQTPSHQVTQMGQEVILRCVPISNHLYFYWYRQILGQKVEFLVSFYNNEISEKSEIFDDQFSVERPDGSNFTLKIRSTKLEDSAMYFCASPTRNEQFFGPGTRLTVL.

This clonotype was recorded a few times. The chain has TRBV9 and TRBJ2-7; TRBD1 matches at 9 bases. CDR1 is SGDLS and CDR2 is YYNGEE in the germline V gene. The V gene end was trimmed by 3 bases and the J gene end by 4 bases; junction bases not matched to a gene: 8. This CDR3 region has 15 residues. The CDR3 loop is CASSAGQGSSYEQYF. CDR3 sequence (DNA): TGTGCCAGCAGCGCCGGACAGGGGTCTTCGTACGAGCAGTACTTC.